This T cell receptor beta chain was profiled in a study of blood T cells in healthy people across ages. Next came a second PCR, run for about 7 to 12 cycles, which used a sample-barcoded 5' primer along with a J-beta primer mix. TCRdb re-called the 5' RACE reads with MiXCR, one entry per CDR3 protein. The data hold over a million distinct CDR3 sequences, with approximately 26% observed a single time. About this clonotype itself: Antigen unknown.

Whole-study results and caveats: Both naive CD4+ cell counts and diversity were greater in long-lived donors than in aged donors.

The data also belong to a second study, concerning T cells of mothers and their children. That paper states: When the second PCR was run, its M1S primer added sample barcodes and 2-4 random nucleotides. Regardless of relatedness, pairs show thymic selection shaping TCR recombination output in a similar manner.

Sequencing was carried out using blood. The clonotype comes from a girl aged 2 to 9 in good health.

The CDR3 spells CASSSGTNNEQFF. CDR3 nucleotide sequence: TGTGCCAGCAGCTCCGGGACAAACAATGAGCAGTTCTTC. The genes are TRBV13 and TRBJ2-5, with D possibly matching TRBD1 (6 bases). TRBJ2-1 explains the end of the DNA better; the J call may be wrong. Germline CDR1 is PRHDT and CDR2 is FYEKMQ (reference sequence). This CDR3 contains 13 residues.